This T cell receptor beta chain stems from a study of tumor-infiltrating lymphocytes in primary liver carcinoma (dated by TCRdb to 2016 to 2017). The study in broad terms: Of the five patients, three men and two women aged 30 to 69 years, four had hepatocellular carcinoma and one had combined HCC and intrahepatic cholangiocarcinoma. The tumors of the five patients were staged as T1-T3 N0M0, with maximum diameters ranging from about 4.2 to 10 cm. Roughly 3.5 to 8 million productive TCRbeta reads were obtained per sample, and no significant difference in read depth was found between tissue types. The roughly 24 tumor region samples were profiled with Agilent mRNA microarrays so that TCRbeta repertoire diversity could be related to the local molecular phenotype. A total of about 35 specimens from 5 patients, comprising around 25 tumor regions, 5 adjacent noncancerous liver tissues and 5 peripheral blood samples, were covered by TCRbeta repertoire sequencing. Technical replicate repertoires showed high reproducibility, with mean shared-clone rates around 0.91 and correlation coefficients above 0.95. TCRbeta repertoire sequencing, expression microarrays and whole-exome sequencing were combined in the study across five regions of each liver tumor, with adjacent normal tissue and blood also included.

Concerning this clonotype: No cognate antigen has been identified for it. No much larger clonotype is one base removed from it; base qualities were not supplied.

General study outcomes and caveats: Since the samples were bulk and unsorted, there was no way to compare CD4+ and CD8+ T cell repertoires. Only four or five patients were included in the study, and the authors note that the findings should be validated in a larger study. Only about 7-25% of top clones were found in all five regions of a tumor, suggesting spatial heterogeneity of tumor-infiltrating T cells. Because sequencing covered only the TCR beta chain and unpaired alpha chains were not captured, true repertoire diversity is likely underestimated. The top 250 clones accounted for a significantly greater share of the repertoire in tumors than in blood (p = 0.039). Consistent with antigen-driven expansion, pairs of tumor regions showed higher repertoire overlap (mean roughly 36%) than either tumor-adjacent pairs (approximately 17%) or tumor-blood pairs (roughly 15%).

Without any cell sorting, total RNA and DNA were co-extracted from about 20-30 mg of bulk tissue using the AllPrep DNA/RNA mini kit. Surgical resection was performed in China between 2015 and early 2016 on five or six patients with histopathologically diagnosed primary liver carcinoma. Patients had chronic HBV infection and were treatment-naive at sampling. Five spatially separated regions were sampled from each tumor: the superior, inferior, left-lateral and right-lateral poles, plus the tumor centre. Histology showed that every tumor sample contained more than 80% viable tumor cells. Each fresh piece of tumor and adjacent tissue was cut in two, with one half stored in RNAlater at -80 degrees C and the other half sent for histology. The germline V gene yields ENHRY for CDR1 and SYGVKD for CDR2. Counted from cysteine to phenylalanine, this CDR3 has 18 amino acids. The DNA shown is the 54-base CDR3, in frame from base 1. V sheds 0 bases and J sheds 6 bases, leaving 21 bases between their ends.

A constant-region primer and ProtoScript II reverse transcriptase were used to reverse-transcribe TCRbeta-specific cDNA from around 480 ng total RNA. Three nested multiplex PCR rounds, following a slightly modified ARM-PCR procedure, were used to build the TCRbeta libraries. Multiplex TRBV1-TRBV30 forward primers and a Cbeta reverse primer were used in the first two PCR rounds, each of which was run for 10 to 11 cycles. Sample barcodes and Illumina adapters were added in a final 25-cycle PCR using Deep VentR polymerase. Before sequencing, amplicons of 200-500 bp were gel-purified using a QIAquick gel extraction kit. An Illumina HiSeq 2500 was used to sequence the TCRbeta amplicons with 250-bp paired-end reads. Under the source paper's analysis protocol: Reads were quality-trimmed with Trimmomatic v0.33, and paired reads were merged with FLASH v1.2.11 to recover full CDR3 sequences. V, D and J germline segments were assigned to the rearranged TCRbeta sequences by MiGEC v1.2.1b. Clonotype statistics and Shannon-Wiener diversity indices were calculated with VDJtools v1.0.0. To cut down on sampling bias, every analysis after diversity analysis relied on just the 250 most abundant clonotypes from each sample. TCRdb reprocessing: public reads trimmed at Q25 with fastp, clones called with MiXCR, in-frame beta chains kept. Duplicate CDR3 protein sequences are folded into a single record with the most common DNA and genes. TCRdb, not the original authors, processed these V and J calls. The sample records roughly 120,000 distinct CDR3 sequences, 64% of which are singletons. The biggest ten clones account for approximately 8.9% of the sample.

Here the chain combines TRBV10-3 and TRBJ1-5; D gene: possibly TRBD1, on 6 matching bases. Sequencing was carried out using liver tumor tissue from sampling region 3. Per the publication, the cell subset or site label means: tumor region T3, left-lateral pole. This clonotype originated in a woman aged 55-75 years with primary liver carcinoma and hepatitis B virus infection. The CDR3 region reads CAISESSRGRGLIQPQHF. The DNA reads TGTGCCATCAGTGAGTCGAGCAGGGGTAGGGGCCTAATTCAGCCCCAGCATTTT.